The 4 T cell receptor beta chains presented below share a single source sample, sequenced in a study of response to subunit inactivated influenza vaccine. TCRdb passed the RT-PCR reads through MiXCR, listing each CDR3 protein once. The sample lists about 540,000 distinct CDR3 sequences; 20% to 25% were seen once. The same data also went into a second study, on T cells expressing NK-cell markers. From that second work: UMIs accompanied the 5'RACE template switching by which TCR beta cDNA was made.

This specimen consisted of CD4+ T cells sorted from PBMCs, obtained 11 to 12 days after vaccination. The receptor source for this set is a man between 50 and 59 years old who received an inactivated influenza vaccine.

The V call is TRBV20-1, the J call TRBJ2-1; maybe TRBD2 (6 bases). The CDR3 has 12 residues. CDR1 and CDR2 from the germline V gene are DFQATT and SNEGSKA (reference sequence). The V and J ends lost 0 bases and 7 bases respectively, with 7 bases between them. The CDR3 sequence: CSARDRGNEQFF. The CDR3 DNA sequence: TGCAGTGCTAGAGATCGGGGGAATGAGCAGTTCTTC.

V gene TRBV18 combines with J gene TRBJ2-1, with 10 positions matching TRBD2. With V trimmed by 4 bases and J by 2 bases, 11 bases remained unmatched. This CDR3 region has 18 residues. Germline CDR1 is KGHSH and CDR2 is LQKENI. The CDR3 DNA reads TGTGCCAGCTCACGGCAGCAGGCTAGCGGGAGAGCCTACAATGAGCAGTTCTTC. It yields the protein CASSRQQASGRAYNEQFF.

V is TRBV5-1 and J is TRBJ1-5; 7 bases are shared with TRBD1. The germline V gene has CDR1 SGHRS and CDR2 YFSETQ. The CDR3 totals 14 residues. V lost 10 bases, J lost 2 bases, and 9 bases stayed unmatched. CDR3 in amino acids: CASAPGQGNQPQHF. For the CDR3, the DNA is TGCGCCTCAGCACCCGGACAGGGCAATCAGCCCCAGCATTTT.

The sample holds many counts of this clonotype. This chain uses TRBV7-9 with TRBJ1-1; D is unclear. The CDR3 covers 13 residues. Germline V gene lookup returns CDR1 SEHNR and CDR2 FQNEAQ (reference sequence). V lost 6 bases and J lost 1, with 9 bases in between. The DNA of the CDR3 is TGTGCCAGCAGTCGAGAACCGAACACTGAAGCTTTCTTT. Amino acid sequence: CASSREPNTEAFF.